Given below is one TCR beta chain in context. Patients in Seattle were enrolled during active infection, then followed longitudinally. In germline, CDR1 is WSHSY, CDR2 SAAADI. The CDR3 is made up of 13 amino acids. V was trimmed by 6 bases and J by 3 bases, leaving 12 bases between them. Sequencing was performed with immunoSEQ multiplex PCR; in TCRdb, only in-frame clones are kept and a portion is missing. This table has about 94,000 clones, around 72% appearing once. This record comes from a study of blood T cell repertoires in COVID-19. This sequence joins TRBV10-2 and TRBJ2-7; D is perhaps TRBD2 (5 bases). The sequenced sample was peripheral blood. The receptor comes from a man between 65 and 80 years old with COVID-19, enrolled during active disease. The chain's CDR3 is CASRPGIHYEQYF. The CDR3 coding sequence is TGCGCCAGCAGACCCGGGATCCACTACGAGCAGTACTTC.